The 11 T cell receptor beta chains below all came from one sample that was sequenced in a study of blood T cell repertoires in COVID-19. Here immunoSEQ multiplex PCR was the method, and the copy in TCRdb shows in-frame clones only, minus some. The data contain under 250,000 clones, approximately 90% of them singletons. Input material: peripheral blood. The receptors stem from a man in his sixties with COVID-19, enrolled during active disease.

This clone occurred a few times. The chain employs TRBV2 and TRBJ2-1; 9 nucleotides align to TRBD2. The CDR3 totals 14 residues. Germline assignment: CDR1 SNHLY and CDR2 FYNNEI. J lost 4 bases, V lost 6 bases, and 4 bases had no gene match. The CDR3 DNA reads TGTGCCAGCAGGGGACTAGCAGCTTACAATGAGCAGTTCTTC. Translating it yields CASRGLAAYNEQFF.

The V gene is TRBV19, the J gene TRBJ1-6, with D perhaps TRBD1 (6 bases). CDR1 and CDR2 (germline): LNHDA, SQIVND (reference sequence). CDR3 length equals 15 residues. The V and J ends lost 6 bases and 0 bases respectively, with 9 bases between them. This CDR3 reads CASRADSSYNSPLHF. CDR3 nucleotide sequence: TGTGCCAGTAGAGCGGACAGCTCCTATAATTCACCCCTCCACTTT.

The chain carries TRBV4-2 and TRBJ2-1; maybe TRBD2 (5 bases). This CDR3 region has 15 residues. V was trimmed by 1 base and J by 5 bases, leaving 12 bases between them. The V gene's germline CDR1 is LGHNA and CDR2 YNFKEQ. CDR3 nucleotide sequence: TGTGCCAGCAGCCAAGGGTCCGGAGGTGACAATGAGCAGTTCTTC. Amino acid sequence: CASSQGSGGDNEQFF.

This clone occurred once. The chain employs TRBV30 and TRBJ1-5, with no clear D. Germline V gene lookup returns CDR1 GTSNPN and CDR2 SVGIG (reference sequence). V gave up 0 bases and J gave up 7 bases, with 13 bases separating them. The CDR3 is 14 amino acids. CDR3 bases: TGTGCCTGGAGTGTCCTACGGATGGGCCAGCCCCAGCATTTT. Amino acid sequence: CAWSVLRMGQPQHF.

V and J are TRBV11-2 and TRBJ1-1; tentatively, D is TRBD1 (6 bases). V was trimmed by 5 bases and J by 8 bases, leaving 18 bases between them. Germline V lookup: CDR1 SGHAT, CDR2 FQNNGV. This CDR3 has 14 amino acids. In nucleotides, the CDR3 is TGTGCCAGCAGCCCACATCAGACAGGTACGGAAGCTTTCTTT. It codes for CASSPHQTGTEAFF.

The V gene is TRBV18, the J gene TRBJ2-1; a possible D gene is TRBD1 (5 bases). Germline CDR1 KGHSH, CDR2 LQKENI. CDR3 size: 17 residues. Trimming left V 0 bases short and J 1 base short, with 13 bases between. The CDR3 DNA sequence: TGTGCCAGCTCACCACCGGGCAGGGCCTATTCCTACAATGAGCAGTTCTTC. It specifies CASSPPGRAYSYNEQFF.

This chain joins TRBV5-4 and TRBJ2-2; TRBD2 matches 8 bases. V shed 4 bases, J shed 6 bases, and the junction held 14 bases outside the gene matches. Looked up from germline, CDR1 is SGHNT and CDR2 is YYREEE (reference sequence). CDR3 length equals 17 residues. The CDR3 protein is CASSPLPSTAGAGELFF. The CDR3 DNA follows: TGTGCCAGCAGCCCCCTCCCTAGCACAGCGGGGGCCGGGGAGCTGTTTTTT.

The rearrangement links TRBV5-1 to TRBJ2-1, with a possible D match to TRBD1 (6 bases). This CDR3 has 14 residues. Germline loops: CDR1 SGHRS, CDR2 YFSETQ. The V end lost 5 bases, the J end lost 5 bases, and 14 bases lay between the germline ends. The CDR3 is CASRPGTHDNEQFF. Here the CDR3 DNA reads TGCGCCAGCAGGCCCGGGACACACGACAATGAGCAGTTCTTC.

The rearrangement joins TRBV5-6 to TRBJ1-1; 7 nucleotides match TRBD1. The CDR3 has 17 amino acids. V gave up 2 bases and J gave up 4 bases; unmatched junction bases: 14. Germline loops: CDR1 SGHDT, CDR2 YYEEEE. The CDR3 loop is CASSFRDSLYIGTEAFF. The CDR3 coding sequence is TGTGCCAGCAGCTTCCGGGACAGCCTATATATTGGCACTGAAGCTTTCTTT.

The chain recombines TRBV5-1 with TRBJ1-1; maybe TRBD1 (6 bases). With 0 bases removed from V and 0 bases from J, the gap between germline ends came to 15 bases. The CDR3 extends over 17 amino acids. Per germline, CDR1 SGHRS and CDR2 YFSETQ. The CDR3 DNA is TGCGCCAGCAGCTTGGGGGGGACACTTTCTATGAACACTGAAGCTTTCTTT. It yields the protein CASSLGGTLSMNTEAFF.

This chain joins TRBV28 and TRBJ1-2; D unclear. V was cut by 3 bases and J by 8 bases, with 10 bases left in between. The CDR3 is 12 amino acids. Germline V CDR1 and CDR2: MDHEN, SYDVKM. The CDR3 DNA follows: TGTGCCAGCAGTTTGCCCCCCGGGGGCTACACCTTC. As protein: CASSLPPGGYTF.